These 26 T cell receptor beta chains share one sample of origin, sequenced in a study of blood T cell repertoires in COVID-19. The assay was immunoSEQ multiplex PCR, and TCRdb's table has in-frame clones only and misses some. This sample has hundreds of thousands of clones, with roughly 89% found just once. Sequences were obtained from peripheral blood. The receptors were gathered from a woman under 40 with active or convalescent COVID-19.

The genes are TRBV5-4 and TRBJ2-5; 14 nucleotides line up with TRBD2. Unmatched junction bases numbered 10, after V lost 2 bases and J lost 4 bases. The CDR3 sequence is 18 residues long. Germline V CDR1 and CDR2: SGHNT, YYREEE (reference sequence). The CDR3 loop is CASSLYDGTSGGGETQYF. CDR3 sequence (DNA): TGTGCCAGCAGCTTATATGACGGGACTAGCGGGGGCGGAGAGACCCAGTACTTC.

CDR3 coding DNA: TGTGCCAGCAGGGGAATTTTCTTGGACGAGGAGGGGAGGAACACTGAAGCTTTCTTT. Encoded protein: CASRGIFLDEEGRNTEAFF. This rearrangement joins TRBV2 to TRBJ1-1, with D tentatively TRBD1 (5 bases). The V end was cut by 6 bases, the J end by 1 base, with 27 bases between. The CDR3 has 19 residues. CDR1 and CDR2 from the germline V gene are SNHLY and FYNNEI.

This chain links TRBV27 with TRBJ2-7; 11 bases fit TRBD2. Unmatched junction bases numbered 24, after V lost 2 bases and J lost 0 bases. CDR1 is MNHEY, CDR2 SMNVEV, per germline (reference sequence). CDR3 length: 23 residues. Here the CDR3 reads CASSLKSFGGRSGRAPSSYEQYF. CDR3 DNA sequence: TGTGCCAGCAGTTTAAAGTCGTTCGGGGGGCGTAGCGGGAGGGCCCCCAGCTCCTACGAGCAGTACTTC.

The J gene is TRBJ1-5, the V gene TRBV4-1, with 10 bases identical to TRBD1. The CDR3 has 20 residues. Germline lookup yields CDR1 MGHRA and CDR2 YSYEKL. The V and J ends lost 0 bases and 6 bases, in that order; junction bases with no gene match: 17. CDR3 DNA sequence: TGCGCCAGCAGCCAAGATACCCGGGACAGGGGCCTAGGTTCAGGTCAGCCCCAGCATTTT. Its protein product is CASSQDTRDRGLGSGQPQHF.

A word on this clone: One end of the junction varies from germline; a read error may be responsible. This chain links TRBV7-9 with TRBJ2-7; 10 bases are a match to TRBD1. CDR1 SEHNR and CDR2 FQNEAQ come from the germline V gene (reference sequence). The CDR3 sequence is 16 residues long. CDR3 region: CASRPAGTGAQLGLNF. CDR3 nucleotides: TGTGCCAGCAGACCCGCCGGGACAGGGGCACAATTAGGGCTTAACTTC.

The V gene is TRBV7-9, the J gene TRBJ2-3; maybe TRBD1 (6 bases). V was cut by 4 bases and J by 4 bases, with 15 bases left in between. The CDR3 runs 15 residues. Germline CDR1 reads SEHNR; CDR2 reads FQNEAQ (reference sequence). The CDR3 nucleotides are TGTGCCAGCAGCTCCGGCAGGGGTTGGGCAGATACGCAGTATTTT. Amino acids: CASSSGRGWADTQYF.

The chain recombines TRBV6-5 with TRBJ1-1; D unclear. CDR1 is MNHEY and CDR2 is SVGAGI in the germline V gene. The CDR3 covers 10 residues. V lost 7 bases, J lost 7 bases, and 7 bases lay in between. The CDR3 DNA reads TGTGCCAGCACTCACGGTGAAGCTTTCTTT. It yields the protein CASTHGEAFF.

The CDR3 protein is CASSLGDRNEKLFF. CDR3 nucleotides: TGTGCCAGCAGTTTAGGAGACCGTAATGAAAAACTGTTTTTT. V usage is TRBV28 and J usage is TRBJ1-4; D not resolved. This CDR3 is built from 14 residues. Germline V CDR1 and CDR2: MDHEN, SYDVKM. V lost 2 bases and J 4 bases, leaving 8 bases between the germline ends.

This clone was seen a single time. This chain connects TRBV5-6 to TRBJ1-3; no definite D call. Germline V CDR1 and CDR2: SGHDT, YYEEEE. V shed 0 bases and J shed 0 bases, with 10 bases lying between them. The CDR3 consists of 16 residues. CDR3 nucleotides: TGTGCCAGCAGCTTGGGTTTGGCACACTCTGGAAACACCATATATTTT. This translates into CASSLGLAHSGNTIYF. Complete variable domain (other parts from reference TRBV5-6 and TRBJ1-3): DAGVTQSPTHLIKTRGQQVTLRCSPKSGHDTVSWYQQALGQGPQFIFQYYEEEERQRGNFPDRFSGHQFPNYSSELNVNALLLGDSALYLCASSLGLAHSGNTIYFGEGSWLTVV.

This clone was seen a single time. J is TRBJ1-4 and V is TRBV10-3; 8 nucleotides match TRBD1. This CDR3 is built from 18 residues. Per germline, CDR1 ENHRY and CDR2 SYGVKD. Trimming took 3 bases from V and 0 from J; bases not matched to a gene: 9. This CDR3 reads CAISEWSGGEATNEKLFF. The CDR3 DNA reads as TGTGCCATCAGTGAATGGTCAGGGGGCGAAGCAACTAATGAAAAACTGTTTTTT.

The chain links TRBV11-2 to TRBJ1-1; 7 nucleotides agree with TRBD1. The CDR3 is made up of 16 amino acids. V lost 5 bases to trimming and J lost 8 bases; unmatched junction nucleotides: 17. Germline-derived CDR1 and CDR2 are SGHAT and FQNNGV. Here the CDR3 reads CASSPVAVGDSNEAFF. The DNA of the CDR3 is TGTGCCAGCAGCCCCGTGGCGGTCGGGGACAGTAACGAAGCTTTCTTT.

The chain combines TRBV6-1 with TRBJ1-2; 12 nucleotides match TRBD1. The germline CDR1 and CDR2 sequences are MNHNS and SASEGT. This CDR3 comprises 17 residues. The J segment lost 4 bases and the V segment lost 4 bases, leaving 10 bases of the junction unmatched. CDR3 in DNA: TGTGCCAGCAGTGTACGGGACAGGGGGCTCGTTGGCTATGGCTACACCTTC. Translating it yields CASSVRDRGLVGYGYTF.

This clone has just one count. V usage is TRBV5-4 and J usage is TRBJ2-1, with 7 bases identical to TRBD1. V trimming: 0 bases; J trimming: 2 bases; junction bases outside the gene matches: 8. The germline V gene encodes CDR1 SGHNT and CDR2 YYREEE (reference sequence). The CDR3 consists of 17 residues. DNA for the CDR3: TGTGCCAGCAGCTTGGTTGGCTCCCAGGGGGCCTACAATGAGCAGTTCTTC. Its protein is CASSLVGSQGAYNEQFF.

V gene TRBV6-5 combines with J gene TRBJ1-2; 7 bases map to TRBD1. V was clipped by 6 bases and J by 2 bases; unmatched bases: 9. CDR3 size: 15 residues. The germline V gene encodes CDR1 MNHEY and CDR2 SVGAGI. The CDR3 is CASRGKTGYNYGYTF. The CDR3 nucleotides read TGTGCCAGCAGAGGAAAGACAGGGTACAACTATGGCTACACCTTC.

V is TRBV29-1 and J is TRBJ1-3; 9 bases match TRBD1. CDR1 SQVTM and CDR2 ANQGSEA come from the germline V gene. The V segment lost 7 bases and the J segment 4 bases; nucleotides outside the gene matches: 5. There are 13 residues in the CDR3. CDR3 DNA sequence: TGCAGCGGGCCGGGACAGGGCGGAAACACCATATATTTT. Its protein product is CSGPGQGGNTIYF. Full variable domain (outside the CDR3, taken from reference TRBV29-1 and TRBJ1-3): SAVISQKPSRDICQRGTSLTIQCQVDSQVTMMFWYRQQPGQSLTLIATANQGSEATYESGFVIDKFPISRPNLTFSTLTVSNMSPEDSSIYLCSGPGQGGNTIYFGEGSWLTVV.

This clone was recorded once. The chain joins TRBV6-1 to TRBJ2-3, with D maybe TRBD2 (7 bases). Deletions cut 2 bases from V and 0 bases from J, with 12 bases between. The CDR3 runs to 16 residues. Germline lookup yields CDR1 MNHNS and CDR2 SASEGT. CDR3 sequence (DNA): TGTGCCAGCAGTGAAAGCAGCGGGACAAGCACAGATACGCAGTATTTT. It specifies CASSESSGTSTDTQYF.

J is TRBJ1-4 and V is TRBV5-1; TRBD1 matches at 7 bases. This CDR3 spans 15 amino acids. Germline values: CDR1 SGHRS, CDR2 YFSETQ. V was clipped by 0 bases and J by 5 bases; unmatched bases: 4. The CDR3 sequence: CASSLGDSRNEKLFF. CDR3 coding DNA: TGCGCCAGCAGCTTGGGGGACAGTAGGAATGAAAAACTGTTTTTT.

V gene TRBV13 combines with J gene TRBJ2-4; D call uncertain. CDR1 and CDR2 (germline): PRHDT, FYEKMQ (reference sequence). Deletions cut 3 bases from V and 0 bases from J, with 6 bases between. CDR3 length: 14 residues. The CDR3 protein is CASSFNLAKNIQYF. The CDR3 DNA is TGTGCCAGCAGCTTCAATTTAGCCAAAAACATTCAGTACTTC.

This chain uses TRBV5-1 with TRBJ1-1; TRBD1 is a possible D gene (6 bases). Trimming removed 5 bases at V and 8 bases at J, with 19 bases between. Germline V gene sequence: CDR1 SGHRS, CDR2 YFSETQ. The CDR3 spans 14 residues. The CDR3 DNA is TGCGCCAGCAGAACCGGGACACCGAATCAGGAAGCTTTCTTT. It yields the protein CASRTGTPNQEAFF.

This clone was seen once. The chain has TRBV14 and TRBJ2-7; D unresolved. Germline lookup yields CDR1 SGHDN and CDR2 FVKESK. The V and J ends lost 4 bases and 3 bases respectively, with 7 bases between them. The CDR3 totals 12 residues. The CDR3 DNA sequence: TGTGCCAGCAGCCTCCTCTACTACGAGCAGTACTTC. Translation: CASSLLYYEQYF.

The CDR3 spells CASSQMSEDEQYF. The CDR3 DNA reads TGTGCCAGCAGCCAAATGAGCGAGGACGAGCAGTACTTC. The chain uses TRBV5-4 and TRBJ2-7, with unresolved D. This CDR3 is built from 13 residues. Germline assignment: CDR1 SGHNT and CDR2 YYREEE (reference sequence). V gave up 4 bases and J gave up 5 bases, with 13 bases separating them.

This clone has ten or more counts. J is TRBJ2-1 and V is TRBV11-2; 7 bases line up with TRBD2. Trimming cost V 5 bases and J 9 bases; bases outside gene matches: 10. The length of the CDR3 is 14 residues. CDR1 and CDR2 (germline): SGHAT, FQNNGV. The DNA of the CDR3 is TGTGCCAGCAGCACCCGGACTAGTATGGGTGAGCAGTTCTTC. It specifies CASSTRTSMGEQFF.

V gene TRBV6-5 combines with J gene TRBJ1-5; unclear D gene. Germline V gives CDR1 MNHEY, CDR2 SVGAGI. CDR3 length equals 15 residues. The V and J ends lost 6 bases and 5 bases respectively, with 17 bases between them. CDR3 region: CASRYEGSPDQPQHF. For the CDR3, the DNA is TGTGCCAGCAGGTACGAGGGTAGTCCTGATCAGCCCCAGCATTTT.

A few counts support this clone. The chain employs TRBV10-2 and TRBJ2-7, with D unclear. The germline V and J ends were trimmed by 5 bases and 5 bases, with 16 bases remaining between them. Germline V gene data show CDR1 as WSHSY and CDR2 as SAAADI. This CDR3 is built from 14 residues. The CDR3 DNA follows: TGCGCCAGCAGTCCAACAGCTTGGGCCCACGAGCAGTACTTC. Translation gives CASSPTAWAHEQYF.

The chain combines TRBV7-9 with TRBJ2-5; 9 bases map to TRBD1. V lost 1 base to trimming and J lost 2 bases; unmatched junction nucleotides: 2. This CDR3 is built from 15 residues. Germline CDR1 is SEHNR and CDR2 is FQNEAQ (reference sequence). The CDR3 DNA sequence: TGTGCCAGCAGCTTAGGGGACAGGGAACAAGAGACCCAGTACTTC. It yields the protein CASSLGDREQETQYF.

This clone was counted a single time. The rearrangement joins TRBV7-9 to TRBJ1-3; 9 nucleotides align to TRBD1. Germline loops: CDR1 SEHNR, CDR2 FQNEAQ (reference sequence). V was clipped by 5 bases and J by 4 bases; unmatched bases: 15. CDR3 length: 18 residues. The CDR3 reads CASSPRAPTGGDGNTIYF. The CDR3 DNA follows: TGTGCCAGCAGCCCCAGAGCCCCTACAGGGGGCGACGGAAACACCATATATTTT.